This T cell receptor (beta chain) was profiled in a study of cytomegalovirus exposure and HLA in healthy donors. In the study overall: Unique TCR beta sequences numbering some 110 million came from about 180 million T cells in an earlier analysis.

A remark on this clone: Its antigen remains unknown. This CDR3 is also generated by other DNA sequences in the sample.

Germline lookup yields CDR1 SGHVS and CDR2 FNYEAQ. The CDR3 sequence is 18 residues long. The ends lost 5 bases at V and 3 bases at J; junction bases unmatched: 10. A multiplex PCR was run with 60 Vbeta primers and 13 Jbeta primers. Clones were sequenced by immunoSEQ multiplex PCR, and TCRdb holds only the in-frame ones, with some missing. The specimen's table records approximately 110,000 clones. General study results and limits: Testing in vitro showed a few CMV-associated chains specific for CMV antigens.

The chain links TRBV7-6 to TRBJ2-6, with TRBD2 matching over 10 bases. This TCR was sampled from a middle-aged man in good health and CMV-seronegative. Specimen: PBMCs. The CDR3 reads CASSPLEAGGFGANVLTF. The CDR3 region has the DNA TGTGCCAGCAGCCCCCTCGAAGCGGGAGGGTTTGGGGCCAACGTCCTGACTTTC.